The source of this T cell receptor (beta chain) is a study of preoperative IRX-2 immunotherapy in early breast cancer. Libraries were prepared by immunoSEQ multiplex PCR; TCRdb keeps only in-frame clonotypes and omits some of them. The table includes 55,000 to 70,000 clones, 94% detected once. Treatment defined: preoperative locoregional IRX-2 cytokine immunotherapy. Preoperative locoregional IRX-2 cytokine immunotherapy was tested in the phase Ib source study. Germline CDR1 and CDR2: SGHNT and YYREEE (reference sequence). CDR3 size: 14 residues. The chain has TRBV5-4 and TRBJ2-5, with D perhaps matching TRBD1 or TRBD2 (6 bases each). The closer fit of TRBJ2-7 to the DNA end suggests the J call may be wrong. The sample was gathered from a patient treated with IRX-2 immunotherapy. This TCR derives from a human donor with breast cancer. Here the CDR3 reads CASSLGQGRYEQYF. The DNA of the CDR3 is TGTGCCAGCAGCTTGGGGCAGGGGAGGTACGAGCAGTACTTC.